Presented here are 3 T cell receptor beta chains from one specimen sequenced in a study of tumor and adjacent non-tumor tissue in lung cancer. TCRbeta libraries were built with three rounds of nested PCR, modified from ARM-PCR. A single record per CDR3 protein comes from TCRdb applying MiXCR to the multiplex PCR reads. The sample holds 80,000 to 100,000 distinct CDR3 sequences, more than 80% seen once. No cell sorting was done before RNA was extracted from the tissue. More than 3 cm separated this lung sample from the edge of the tumor. The specimen was distant non-tumor lung tissue. Receptor source: a man aged 60 to 75 with small cell lung cancer.

V and J are TRBV29-1 and TRBJ1-1, with TRBD1 identical over 8 bases. Germline V CDR1 and CDR2: SQVTM, ANQGSEA. The V and J ends lost 7 bases and 12 bases, in that order; junction bases with no gene match: 19. The CDR3 is made up of 14 amino acids. The chain's CDR3 is CSGRDRSRSTKTFF. CDR3 sequence (DNA): TGCAGCGGCCGGGACAGGTCTAGGAGCACTAAAACTTTCTTT.

Remarks on this clonotype: A read error may produce the germline difference seen at one junction end. The CDR3 coding sequence is TGCGCCAGCAGTTGGGTTGGGACGGGGGAGACCCAGTACTTC. Amino acid sequence: CASSWVGTGETQYF. This chain uses TRBV12-3 or TRBV12-4 with TRBJ2-5; either TRBD1 or TRBD2 may supply D (5 bases each). This CDR3 is 14 amino acids long.

Points on this clonotype: One end of the junction does not line up with germline, which may come from a read error. The chain employs TRBV10-2 and TRBJ1-6; D is undetermined. The CDR3 is 14 residues long. The germline gives CDR1 WSHSY, CDR2 SAAADI. The CDR3 spells CASSESRMGSPFHF. Here the CDR3 DNA reads TGCGCCAGCAGTGAGTCGAGGATGGGTTCACCCTTCCACTTT.